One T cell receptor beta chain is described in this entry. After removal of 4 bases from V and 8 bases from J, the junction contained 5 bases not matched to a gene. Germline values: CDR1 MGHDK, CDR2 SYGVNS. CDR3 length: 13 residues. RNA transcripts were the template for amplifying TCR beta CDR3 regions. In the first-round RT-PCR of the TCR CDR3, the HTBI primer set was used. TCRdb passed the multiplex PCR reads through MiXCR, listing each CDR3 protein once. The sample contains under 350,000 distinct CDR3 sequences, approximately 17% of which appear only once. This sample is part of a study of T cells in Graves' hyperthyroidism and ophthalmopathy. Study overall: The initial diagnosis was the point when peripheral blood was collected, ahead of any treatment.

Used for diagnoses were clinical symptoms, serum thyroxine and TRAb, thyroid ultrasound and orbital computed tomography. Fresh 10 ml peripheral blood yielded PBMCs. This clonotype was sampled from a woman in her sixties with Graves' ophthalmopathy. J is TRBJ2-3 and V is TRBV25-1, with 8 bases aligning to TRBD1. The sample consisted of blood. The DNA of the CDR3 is TGTGCCAGCAGTGTAGGGGACAGGCGTACGCAGTATTTT. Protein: CASSVGDRRTQYF.